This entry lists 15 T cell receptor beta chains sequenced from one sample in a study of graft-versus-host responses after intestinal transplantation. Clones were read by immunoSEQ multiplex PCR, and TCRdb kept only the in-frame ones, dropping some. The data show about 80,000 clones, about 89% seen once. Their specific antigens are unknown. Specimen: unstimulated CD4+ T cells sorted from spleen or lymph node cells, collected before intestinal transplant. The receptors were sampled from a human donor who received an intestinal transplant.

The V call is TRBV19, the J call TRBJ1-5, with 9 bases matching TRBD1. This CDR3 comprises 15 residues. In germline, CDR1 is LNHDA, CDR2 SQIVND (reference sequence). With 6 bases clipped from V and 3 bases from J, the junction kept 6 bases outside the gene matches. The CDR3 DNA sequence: TGTGCCAGTAGCAAGGGGACAGGGTACAATCAGCCCCAGCATTTT. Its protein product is CASSKGTGYNQPQHF.

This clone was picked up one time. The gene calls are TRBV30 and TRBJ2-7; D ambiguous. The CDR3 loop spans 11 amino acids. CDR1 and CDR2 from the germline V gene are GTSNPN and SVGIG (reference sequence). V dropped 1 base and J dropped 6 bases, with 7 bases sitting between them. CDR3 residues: CAWSARGEQYF. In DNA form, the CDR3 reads TGTGCCTGGAGTGCAAGAGGCGAGCAGTACTTC.

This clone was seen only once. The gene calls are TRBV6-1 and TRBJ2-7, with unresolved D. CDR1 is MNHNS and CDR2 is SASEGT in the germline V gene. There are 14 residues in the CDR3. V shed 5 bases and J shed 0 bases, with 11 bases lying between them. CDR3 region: CASSIQIASYEQYF. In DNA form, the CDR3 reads TGTGCCAGCAGTATACAGATTGCCTCCTACGAGCAGTACTTC.

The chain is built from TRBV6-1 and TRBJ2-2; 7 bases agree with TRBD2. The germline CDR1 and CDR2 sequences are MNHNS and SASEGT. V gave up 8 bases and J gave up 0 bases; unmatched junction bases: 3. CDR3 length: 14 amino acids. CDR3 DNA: TGTGCCAGCTCCGGGACTACGAACACCGGGGAGCTGTTTTTT. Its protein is CASSGTTNTGELFF.

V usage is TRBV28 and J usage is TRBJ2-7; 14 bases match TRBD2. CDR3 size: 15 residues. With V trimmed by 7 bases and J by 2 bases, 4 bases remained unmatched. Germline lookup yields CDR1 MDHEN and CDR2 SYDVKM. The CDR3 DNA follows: TGTGCCAGCACCGAGACTAGCGGGAGGGCCTACGAGCAGTACTTC. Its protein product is CASTETSGRAYEQYF.

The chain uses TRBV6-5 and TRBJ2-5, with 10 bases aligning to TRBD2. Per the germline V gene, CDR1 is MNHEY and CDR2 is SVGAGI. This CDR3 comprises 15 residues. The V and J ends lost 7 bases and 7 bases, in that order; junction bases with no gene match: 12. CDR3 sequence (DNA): TGTGCCAGCACCCTCCTTAGCGGGGGGCCAGGGACCCAGTACTTC. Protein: CASTLLSGGPGTQYF.

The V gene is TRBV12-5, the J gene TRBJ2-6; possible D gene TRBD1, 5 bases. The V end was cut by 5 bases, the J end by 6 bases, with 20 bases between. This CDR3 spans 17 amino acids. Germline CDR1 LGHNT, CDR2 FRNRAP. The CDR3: CASGPPRLTVVANVLTF. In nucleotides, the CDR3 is TGTGCTAGTGGTCCCCCCCGTTTGACAGTAGTGGCCAACGTCCTGACTTTC.

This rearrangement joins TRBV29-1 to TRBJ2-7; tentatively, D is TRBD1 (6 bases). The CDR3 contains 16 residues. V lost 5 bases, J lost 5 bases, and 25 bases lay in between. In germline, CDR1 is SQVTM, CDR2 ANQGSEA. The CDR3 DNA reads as TGCAGCGTTTCGGGGACCAGGGGATCCAGGAGCGACGAGCAGTACTTC. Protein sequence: CSVSGTRGSRSDEQYF.

The CDR3 DNA is TGTGCCAGCAGCTTAGAAGCGGGCACTGAAGCTTTCTTT. Its translation is CASSLEAGTEAFF. The genes are TRBV11-2 and TRBJ1-1; D not resolved. CDR1 SGHAT and CDR2 FQNNGV come from the germline V gene. The CDR3 contains 13 residues. V was pared by 0 bases and J by 4 bases, with 6 bases between.

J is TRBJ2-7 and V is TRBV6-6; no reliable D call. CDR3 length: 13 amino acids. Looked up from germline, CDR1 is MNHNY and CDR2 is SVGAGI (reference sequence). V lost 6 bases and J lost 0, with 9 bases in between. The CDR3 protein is CASRPQSSYEQYF. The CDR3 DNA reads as TGTGCCAGCAGGCCACAAAGCTCCTACGAGCAGTACTTC.

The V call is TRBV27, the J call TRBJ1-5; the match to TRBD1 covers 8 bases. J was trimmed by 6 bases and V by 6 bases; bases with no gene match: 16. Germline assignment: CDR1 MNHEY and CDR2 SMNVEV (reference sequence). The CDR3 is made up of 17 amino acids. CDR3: CASRPGQGFRLGQPQHF. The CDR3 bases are TGTGCCAGCAGACCCGGACAGGGATTCCGACTAGGTCAGCCCCAGCATTTT.

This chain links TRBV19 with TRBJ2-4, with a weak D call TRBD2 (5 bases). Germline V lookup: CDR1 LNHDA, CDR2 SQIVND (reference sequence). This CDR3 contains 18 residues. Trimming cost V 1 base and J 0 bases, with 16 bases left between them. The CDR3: CASSIVGQAGLAKNIQYF. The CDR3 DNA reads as TGTGCCAGTAGTATAGTGGGCCAGGCGGGTCTAGCCAAAAACATTCAGTACTTC. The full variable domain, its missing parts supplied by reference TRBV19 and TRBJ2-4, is DGGITQSPKYLFRKEGQNVTLSCEQNLNHDAMYWYRQDPGQGLRLIYYSQIVNDFQKGDIAEGYSVSREKKESFPLTVTSAQKNPTAFYLCASSIVGQAGLAKNIQYFGAGTRLSVL.

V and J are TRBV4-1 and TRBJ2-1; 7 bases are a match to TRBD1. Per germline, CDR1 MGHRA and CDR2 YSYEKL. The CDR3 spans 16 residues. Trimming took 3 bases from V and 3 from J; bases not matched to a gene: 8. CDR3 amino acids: CASSHIDRVVYNEQFF. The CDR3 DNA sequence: TGCGCCAGCAGCCACATAGACAGGGTCGTCTACAATGAGCAGTTCTTC.

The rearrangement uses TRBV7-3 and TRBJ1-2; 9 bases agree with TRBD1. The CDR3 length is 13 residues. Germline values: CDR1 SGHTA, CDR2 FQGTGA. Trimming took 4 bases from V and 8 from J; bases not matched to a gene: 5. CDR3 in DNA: TGTGCCAGCAGCTCTTCGGACAGGGGCGGCTACACCTTC. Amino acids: CASSSSDRGGYTF. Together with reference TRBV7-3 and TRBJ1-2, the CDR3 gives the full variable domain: GAGVSQTPSNKVTEKGKYVELRCDPISGHTALYWYRQSLGQGPEFLIYFQGTGAADDSGLPNDRFFAVRPEGSVSTLKIQRTERGDSAVYLCASSSSDRGGYTFGSGTRLTVV.

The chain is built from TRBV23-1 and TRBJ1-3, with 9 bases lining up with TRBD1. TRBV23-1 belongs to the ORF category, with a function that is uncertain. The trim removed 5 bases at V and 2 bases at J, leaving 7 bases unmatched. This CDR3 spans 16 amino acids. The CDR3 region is CASSSTGGETGNTIYF. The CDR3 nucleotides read TGCGCCAGCAGTTCTACAGGGGGCGAGACTGGAAACACCATATATTTT.